This passage covers 12 T cell receptor beta chains from one sample sequenced in a study of breast tumors, draining lymph nodes, adjacent tissues. TCRdb re-called the multiplex PCR reads with MiXCR, one entry per CDR3 protein. The table includes 180,000 or so distinct CDR3 sequences, about 32% detected once. The lymph nodes were axillary draining lymph nodes from breast cancer patients. The specimen sequenced was axillary lymph node tissue. All receptors come from a female donor with breast cancer. Some clones in this sample may be carry-over from other donors' samples.

This chain connects TRBV12-3 or TRBV12-4 to TRBJ1-6; D possibly corresponds to TRBD1 (5 bases). V was pared by 7 bases and J by 10 bases, with 20 bases between. CDR3 size: 15 residues. CDR3 residues: CASTGTGGEESPLHF. DNA of the CDR3: TGTGCCAGCACTGGGACCGGGGGGGAAGAGTCACCCCTCCACTTT.

This clonotype was counted many times. The chain links TRBV19 to TRBJ2-1, with D hard to call. CDR3 length: 12 amino acids. The V and J ends lost 0 bases and 3 bases respectively, with 0 bases between them. CDR1 is LNHDA and CDR2 is SQIVND in the germline V gene (reference sequence). CDR3 in amino acids: CASSIDYNEQFF. The DNA of the CDR3 is TGTGCCAGTAGTATAGACTACAATGAGCAGTTCTTC.

As regards this clonotype: This may be a read error: a much more frequent sequence differs by one nucleotide. V and J are TRBV20-1 and TRBJ2-1, with D unclear. The CDR3 loop spans 16 amino acids. Per the germline V gene, CDR1 is DFQATT and CDR2 is SNEGSKA (reference sequence). V gave up 3 bases and J gave up 4 bases, with 19 bases separating them. CDR3 loop: CSASPKGRSSYNEQFF. The CDR3 DNA sequence: TGCAGTGCTAGCCCCAAAGGACGCAGCTCATACAATGAGCAGTTCTTC.

This chain links TRBV2 with TRBJ1-5; no firm D call. V lost 7 bases and J lost 11, with 21 bases in between. The germline CDR1 and CDR2 sequences are SNHLY and FYNNEI. The CDR3 totals 14 residues. In DNA, the CDR3 is TGTGCCAGCAAAGGACTAGCGGAGGCGGAGACCCAGCATTTT. Translating gives CASKGLAEAETQHF.

The V and J genes are TRBV13 and TRBJ2-1; a weak D match, TRBD2 (5 bases). The germline V gene encodes CDR1 PRHDT and CDR2 FYEKMQ (reference sequence). The CDR3 extends over 13 amino acids. Trimming stripped 4 bases from V and 7 bases from J, with 11 bases between. CDR3 in DNA: TGTGCCAGCAGCTCAACGAGAGGGAATGAGCAGTTCTTC. Protein product: CASSSTRGNEQFF. Full variable domain (outside the CDR3, taken from reference TRBV13 and TRBJ2-1): AAGVIQSPRHLIKEKRETATLKCYPIPRHDTVYWYQQGPGQDPQFLISFYEKMQSDKGSIPDRFSAQQFSDYHSELNMSSLELGDSALYFCASSSTRGNEQFFGPGTRLTVL.

This clonotype was seen repeatedly, ten times or more. This chain joins TRBV29-1 and TRBJ2-1, with a weak D call TRBD1 (6 bases). V lost 5 bases, J lost 10 bases, and 18 bases lay in between. Germline V gives CDR1 SQVTM, CDR2 ANQGSEA. The length of the CDR3 is 13 residues. DNA of the CDR3: TGCAGCGTTCGGGGACAATGGGGCAAGGAGCAGTTCTTC. This gives the protein CSVRGQWGKEQFF.

This clonotype was seen at least ten times. The gene calls are TRBV20-1 and TRBJ2-7, with 10 nucleotides matching TRBD2. The CDR3 covers 17 residues. The J segment lost 5 bases and the V segment lost 0 bases, leaving 13 bases of the junction unmatched. CDR1 and CDR2 (germline): DFQATT, SNEGSKA (reference sequence). The CDR3 coding sequence is TGCAGTGCTAGAGACTGGGGGGGGAGCGGGAGGGAGCACGAGCAGTACTTC. This gives the protein CSARDWGGSGREHEQYF.

This clonotype was observed many times. The chain uses TRBV6-4 and TRBJ2-3; D is ambiguous. The CDR3 has 14 residues. Deletions cut 0 bases from V and 2 bases from J, with 6 bases between. Germline CDR1 MRHNA, CDR2 SNTAGT. CDR3 DNA: TGTGCCAGCAGTGACTCCGGGCACACAGATACGCAGTATTTT. This sequence encodes CASSDSGHTDTQYF.

This clonotype appeared many times. The V gene is TRBV7-2, the J gene TRBJ2-3; no reliable D call. The CDR3 covers 12 residues. Looked up from germline, CDR1 is SGHTA and CDR2 is FQGNSA. The V gene lost 5 bases and the J gene lost 5 bases, with 8 bases spanning the gap. CDR3 region: CASSRLRDTQYF. The CDR3, as DNA: TGTGCCAGCAGCCGTCTCAGAGATACGCAGTATTTT. Full variable domain (missing parts from reference TRBV7-2 and TRBJ2-3): GAGVSQSPSNKVTEKGKDVELRCDPISGHTALYWYRQSLGQGLEFLIYFQGNSAPDKSGLPSDRFSAERTGGSVSTLTIQRTQQEDSAVYLCASSRLRDTQYFGPGTRLTVL.

This clonotype showed up many times. The V gene is TRBV19, the J gene TRBJ1-6, with a possible D match to TRBD1 (5 bases). The CDR3 is 15 residues long. The germline V and J ends were trimmed by 4 bases and 9 bases, with 16 bases remaining between them. The germline V gene has CDR1 LNHDA and CDR2 SQIVND (reference sequence). The CDR3 DNA sequence: TGTGCCAGTAGTAACCAGGGAGGAAGAAGTTCACCCCTCCACTTT. Its translation: CASSNQGGRSSPLHF.

This clonotype was counted at least ten times. This chain joins TRBV5-1 and TRBJ2-5, with 11 nucleotides matching TRBD1. CDR1 is SGHRS, CDR2 YFSETQ, per germline. The V gene end was trimmed by 5 bases and the J gene end by 4 bases; junction bases not matched to a gene: 13. The CDR3 spans 17 residues. The CDR3, as DNA: TGCGCCAGCAGGACGGTCGGACAGGGGGCATTTCGAGAGACCCAGTACTTC. Protein sequence: CASRTVGQGAFRETQYF.

This clonotype was observed many times. The CDR3 DNA reads as TGTGCCAGCAGCCCTAAAGGTGGGGGAAGGCACACCGGGGAGCTGTTTTTT. It specifies CASSPKGGGRHTGELFF. The chain joins TRBV7-8 to TRBJ2-2; D may match TRBD1 or TRBD2 (5 bases each). CDR3 size: 17 residues. Trimming left V 5 bases short and J 3 bases short, with 19 bases between. CDR1 and CDR2 from the germline V gene are SGHVS and FQNEAQ.